A single sample is the source of the 3 T cell receptor beta chains below, sequenced in a study of CD8+ T cells in alopecia areata. Patients with alopecia areata provided lesional scalp punch biopsies as well as peripheral blood. Extraction of RNA preceded its reverse transcription into cDNA, which served as the sequencing template. Repertoires were generated with immunoSEQ multiplex PCR, while TCRdb's copy carries only in-frame clones and drops some. Of 7,500 to 10,000 clones in the sample, approximately 61% were seen once. Source material: skin. These receptors all come from a human donor with alopecia areata.

This clone was seen once. The V call is TRBV30, the J call TRBJ2-7, with 7 positions matching TRBD1. The CDR3 runs 13 residues. V was clipped by 4 bases and J by 6 bases; unmatched bases: 9. Germline CDR1 is GTSNPN and CDR2 is SVGIG (reference sequence). CDR3 loop: CAWIQGPVGEQYF. The CDR3 DNA is TGTGCCTGGATACAGGGGCCCGTGGGCGAGCAGTACTTC.

The CDR3 here is CASSVAQGGTGELFF. The DNA for the CDR3 is TGTGCCAGCAGCGTAGCGCAGGGCGGCACCGGGGAGCTGTTTTTT. V and J are TRBV9 and TRBJ2-2; D is perhaps TRBD1 (5 bases). V was clipped by 0 bases and J by 4 bases, with 10 bases between them. Germline V gene sequence: CDR1 SGDLS, CDR2 YYNGEE. The CDR3 loop spans 15 amino acids.

This clone has only a few counts. The gene calls are TRBV28 and TRBJ1-2; 9 positions agree with TRBD1. The V segment lost 5 bases and the J segment 3 bases; nucleotides outside the gene matches: 7. Per the germline V gene, CDR1 is MDHEN and CDR2 is SYDVKM. This CDR3 has 15 amino acids. The CDR3 nucleotides are TGTGCCAGCAGTCCCGGACAGGGGAGGTACTATGGCTACACCTTC. Protein: CASSPGQGRYYGYTF.